These 16 T cell receptor beta chains share one sample of origin, sequenced in a study of identical twins. TCRdb independently ran MiXCR on the 5' RACE reads; one entry per CDR3 protein. The sample lists about 790,000 distinct CDR3 sequences; 15% to 20% were seen once. These data are also associated with another study on T cells expressing NK-cell markers.

Specimen: PBMCs. These receptors were obtained from a woman in her late teens or twenties in good health.

The sample holds many counts of this clonotype. V and J are TRBV12-3 or TRBV12-4 and TRBJ1-6; 9 nucleotides agree with TRBD1. The CDR3 spans 14 residues. Trimming took 7 bases from V and 9 from J; bases not matched to a gene: 7. CDR3 amino acids: CASKPGQGTSPLHF. DNA of the CDR3: TGTGCCAGCAAACCGGGACAGGGTACTTCACCCCTCCACTTT.

This clonotype has more than one count but fewer than ten. This chain connects TRBV3-1 to TRBJ2-7; 11 bases fit TRBD2. Germline V gives CDR1 LGHDT, CDR2 YNNKEL (reference sequence). The CDR3 spans 15 residues. The trim removed 4 bases at V and 2 bases at J, leaving 4 bases unmatched. This chain's CDR3 is CASSPISGGAYEQYF. DNA of the CDR3: TGTGCCAGCAGCCCAATTAGCGGGGGGGCCTACGAGCAGTACTTC.

This clonotype showed up just a few times. The J gene is TRBJ2-1, the V gene TRBV5-1; the match to TRBD2 covers 8 bases. The germline gives CDR1 SGHRS, CDR2 YFSETQ. V gave up 1 base and J gave up 1 base; unmatched junction bases: 10. The CDR3 is 18 amino acids. The CDR3 sequence is CASSLRDASGWSYNEQFF. As DNA, the CDR3 is TGCGCCAGCAGCTTGAGGGACGCTAGCGGGTGGTCCTACAATGAGCAGTTCTTC. The full variable domain, rest sourced from reference TRBV5-1 and TRBJ2-1, is KAGVTQTPRYLIKTRGQQVTLSCSPISGHRSVSWYQQTPGQGLQFLFEYFSETQRNKGNFPGRFSGRQFSNSRSEMNVSTLELGDSALYLCASSLRDASGWSYNEQFFGPGTRLTVL.

This sequence joins TRBV29-1 and TRBJ2-7, with 16 bases fitting TRBD2. J gave up 9 bases and V 6 bases, and 11 bases lay outside the gene matches. Germline loops: CDR1 SQVTM, CDR2 ANQGSEA. The CDR3 consists of 15 residues. DNA for the CDR3: TGCAGCGTGGGCTCCGGGACTAGCGGGGGGGCTGGGCAGTACTTC. Amino acid sequence: CSVGSGTSGGAGQYF.

This clonotype came up a few times. The chain joins TRBV9 to TRBJ2-3; tentative D call: TRBD1 (6 bases). The CDR3 runs to 15 residues. The germline V gene encodes CDR1 SGDLS and CDR2 YYNGEE. Trimming removed 5 bases from V and 0 bases from J, with 13 bases in between. CDR3 loop: CASSDGTRSTDTQYF. The CDR3 region has the DNA TGTGCCAGCAGTGACGGGACAAGAAGCACAGATACGCAGTATTTT.

The CDR3 sequence is CASSLGQGGDEQYF. The CDR3 bases are TGCGCCAGCAGCCTTGGACAGGGTGGGGACGAGCAGTACTTC. This chain connects TRBV5-1 to TRBJ2-7; TRBD1 aligns across 8 bases. Germline values: CDR1 SGHRS, CDR2 YFSETQ. This CDR3 is built from 14 residues. After removal of 4 bases from V and 5 bases from J, the junction contained 8 bases not matched to a gene.

The chain joins TRBV5-1 to TRBJ2-7, with D unclear. CDR1 and CDR2 (germline): SGHRS, YFSETQ. Trimming took 6 bases from V and 1 from J, leaving 11 bases between them. This CDR3 spans 13 amino acids. As DNA, the CDR3 is TGCGCCAGCACGTCAAGCAGATCCTACGAGCAGTACTTC. Its translation is CASTSSRSYEQYF.

This clonotype was detected only a few times. The chain is built from TRBV20-1 and TRBJ2-7, with TRBD2 identical over 9 bases. Germline V CDR1 and CDR2: DFQATT, SNEGSKA (reference sequence). With V trimmed by 5 bases and J by 1 base, 9 bases remained unmatched. The CDR3 sequence is 15 residues long. The CDR3 is CSAGRGSGRSYEQYF. The DNA of the CDR3 is TGCAGTGCTGGCCGGGGAAGCGGGAGGTCCTACGAGCAGTACTTC.

CDR3 sequence reads: CASTGLAGVGEQYF. Here the CDR3 DNA reads TGTGCCAGCACGGGACTAGCGGGAGTCGGGGAGCAGTACTTC. This chain connects TRBV6-1 to TRBJ2-7; 14 bases map to TRBD2. Germline CDR1 is MNHNS and CDR2 is SASEGT. CDR3 length equals 14 residues. V trimming: 7 bases; J trimming: 7 bases; junction bases outside the gene matches: 6.

The CDR3 sequence is CASSVGLAGVYEQFF. In nucleotides, the CDR3 is TGTGCCAGCAGCGTAGGCCTAGCGGGAGTTTATGAGCAGTTCTTC. The chain has TRBV9 and TRBJ2-1, with 10 bases that match TRBD2. The CDR3 has 15 amino acids. Trimming cost V 0 bases and J 8 bases; bases outside gene matches: 5. The germline gives CDR1 SGDLS, CDR2 YYNGEE.

The V gene is TRBV13, the J gene TRBJ2-3; TRBD2 aligns across 8 bases. V shed 5 bases, J shed 5 bases, and the junction held 15 bases outside the gene matches. This CDR3 spans 17 amino acids. Germline assignment: CDR1 PRHDT and CDR2 FYEKMQ (reference sequence). DNA for the CDR3: TGTGCCAGCAGCCCCCCTGAGAGCGGGAGACGTGGAGATACGCAGTATTTT. This gives the protein CASSPPESGRRGDTQYF.

This clonotype showed up many times. The CDR3 protein is CASSQGSFLQGDGYTF. As DNA, the CDR3 is TGTGCCAGCAGCCAGGGATCCTTTCTTCAGGGAGATGGCTACACCTTC. The chain couples TRBV14 to TRBJ1-2; D is perhaps TRBD1 (5 bases). The V gene's germline CDR1 is SGHDN and CDR2 FVKESK. CDR3 length equals 16 residues. Trimming pared 3 bases from V and 6 bases from J, leaving 20 bases between.

This clonotype was observed many times. The chain links TRBV20-1 to TRBJ1-2, with D unclear. The CDR3 runs to 14 residues. V lost 3 bases, J lost 5 bases, and 16 bases lay in between. CDR1 DFQATT and CDR2 SNEGSKA come from the germline V gene (reference sequence). The CDR3 DNA sequence: TGCAGTGCTAGGGTACCAGTCCAATGGTATGGCTACACCTTC. As protein: CSARVPVQWYGYTF.

The chain has TRBV5-1 and TRBJ2-1; 10 bases agree with TRBD1. Germline V gene data show CDR1 as SGHRS and CDR2 as YFSETQ. This CDR3 region has 18 residues. The ends lost 4 bases at V and 4 bases at J; junction bases unmatched: 14. As DNA, the CDR3 is TGCGCCAGCAGCACGGGACAGGGGAATCCAGGGTCATACAATGAGCAGTTCTTC. As protein: CASSTGQGNPGSYNEQFF.

This clonotype was counted a few times. V gene TRBV5-1 combines with J gene TRBJ2-1; D is ambiguous. The CDR3 is 13 residues long. V was clipped by 4 bases and J by 5 bases, with 10 bases between them. Germline values: CDR1 SGHRS, CDR2 YFSETQ. The CDR3 region is CASSPTPDNEQFF. CDR3 nucleotides: TGCGCCAGCAGCCCGACCCCCGACAATGAGCAGTTCTTC.

The V call is TRBV6-6, the J call TRBJ2-3; D tentatively reads TRBD1 or TRBD2 (5 bases each). The ends were cut back, 6 bases at V and 5 bases at J, with 12 bases in the middle. CDR1 is MNHNY and CDR2 is SVGAGI in the germline V gene (reference sequence). The CDR3 length is 13 residues. The CDR3 coding sequence is TGTGCCAGCAGCTCGGGACGACTAGATACGCAGTATTTT. Protein sequence: CASSSGRLDTQYF.